This passage covers 15 T cell receptor beta chains from one sample sequenced in a study of blood T cell repertoires in COVID-19. Some clones are missing from TCRdb's copy, which holds only in-frame ones; the method was immunoSEQ multiplex PCR. The table includes around 56,000 clones, roughly 79% detected once. The sample was peripheral blood. The receptors were gathered from a man aged 60 to 75 with acute or convalescent COVID-19.

V is TRBV2 and J is TRBJ1-2, with D unresolved. This CDR3 comprises 13 residues. Germline values: CDR1 SNHLY, CDR2 FYNNEI. Trimming left V 2 bases short and J 0 bases short, with 4 bases between. CDR3 nucleotide sequence: TGTGCCAGCAGTGAACGTCCTAACTATGGCTACACCTTC. This sequence encodes CASSERPNYGYTF.

The rearrangement uses TRBV25-1 and TRBJ1-1, with 8 bases lining up with TRBD1. With 6 bases clipped from V and 3 bases from J, the junction kept 3 bases outside the gene matches. The CDR3 contains 13 residues. Germline V CDR1 and CDR2: MGHDK, SYGVNS. The CDR3 DNA follows: TGTGCCAGCAGCTCAGGGGGCGACACTGAAGCTTTCTTT. Encoded protein: CASSSGGDTEAFF.

The V call is TRBV6-4, the J call TRBJ1-6, with D unresolved. The V gene's germline CDR1 is MRHNA and CDR2 SNTAGT. This CDR3 spans 13 amino acids. V gave up 3 bases and J gave up 7 bases, with 7 bases separating them. CDR3 loop: CASSESQNSPLHF. CDR3 nucleotide sequence: TGTGCCAGCAGTGAATCCCAGAATTCACCCCTCCACTTT.

This clone occurred a few times. V is TRBV4-1 and J is TRBJ2-3; a possible D gene is TRBD2 (5 bases). In germline, CDR1 is MGHRA, CDR2 YSYEKL. V shed 0 bases and J shed 3 bases, with 19 bases lying between them. The CDR3 consists of 18 residues. The CDR3 sequence is CASSQDRGRRSKTDTQYF. In nucleotides, the CDR3 is TGCGCCAGCAGCCAAGATCGAGGGCGACGATCTAAAACAGATACGCAGTATTTT.

The chain's CDR3 is CASSEVGGVTEAFF. Here the CDR3 DNA reads TGTGCCAGCAGTGAAGTGGGGGGGGTTACTGAAGCTTTCTTT. The rearrangement joins TRBV6-1 to TRBJ1-1; D might be TRBD1 (5 bases). V lost 1 base and J 5 bases, leaving 11 bases between the germline ends. From germline, CDR1 is MNHNS and CDR2 SASEGT. The CDR3 consists of 14 residues.

The chain couples TRBV7-9 to TRBJ2-2, with D perhaps TRBD1 (6 bases). Trimming pared 5 bases from V and 6 bases from J, leaving 10 bases between. This CDR3 has 13 amino acids. CDR1 and CDR2 from the germline V gene are SEHNR and FQNEAQ (reference sequence). The CDR3 spells CASSGSGAGELFF. In DNA form, the CDR3 reads TGTGCCAGCAGCGGGTCAGGGGCCGGGGAGCTGTTTTTT.

The chain recombines TRBV10-3 with TRBJ1-5; D is uncertain. V dropped 10 bases and J dropped 0 bases, with 16 bases sitting between them. This CDR3 comprises 15 residues. The germline CDR1 and CDR2 sequences are ENHRY and SYGVKD. Written as DNA, the CDR3 is TGTGCCAGCGGCGGGCAGCCTTATAGCAATCAGCCCCAGCATTTT. The encoded protein is CASGGQPYSNQPQHF.

The CDR3 DNA sequence: TGTGCCAGCGGCGACAGCTCTGGAAACACCATATATTTT. Translating it yields CASGDSSGNTIYF. This sequence joins TRBV5-5 and TRBJ1-3; D is perhaps TRBD1 (5 bases). Germline CDR1 SGHKS, CDR2 YYEKEE (reference sequence). The CDR3 sequence is 13 residues long. V lost 7 bases, J lost 0 bases, and 8 bases lay in between.

The rearrangement joins TRBV4-1 to TRBJ2-7; 8 bases line up with TRBD1. The germline V gene has CDR1 MGHRA and CDR2 YSYEKL. The ends lost 2 bases at V and 1 base at J; junction bases unmatched: 7. The CDR3 totals 16 residues. CDR3 in amino acids: CASSQPGQGHSYEQYF. CDR3 sequence (DNA): TGCGCCAGCAGCCAACCTGGACAGGGCCATTCCTACGAGCAGTACTTC.

This clone showed up just once. The CDR3 here is CASSPGLAGLNEQFF. The CDR3 DNA follows: TGTGCCAGCAGTCCTGGACTAGCGGGGTTGAATGAGCAGTTCTTC. The chain is built from TRBV6-5 and TRBJ2-1, with 12 bases identical to TRBD2. Germline CDR1 and CDR2: MNHEY and SVGAGI. The trim removed 5 bases at V and 7 bases at J, leaving 6 bases unmatched. The CDR3 is 15 amino acids.

This clone was observed a few times. The V call is TRBV23-1, the J call TRBJ1-2; D is unclear. TRBV23-1 is given ORF status, its function remaining uncertain. V lost 6 bases to trimming and J lost 8 bases, with 22 bases between them. The length of the CDR3 is 15 residues. CDR3 residues: CASRRCLTEPWGYTF. As DNA, the CDR3 is TGCGCCAGCAGACGGTGCCTTACCGAACCCTGGGGCTACACCTTC.

The chain has TRBV29-1 and TRBJ2-7, with D possibly TRBD2 on 6 matching bases. The CDR3 has 12 residues. The ends were cut back, 2 bases at V and 5 bases at J, with 10 bases in the middle. CDR1 is SQVTM and CDR2 is ANQGSEA in the germline V gene. CDR3 sequence reads: CSVEHGGDEQYF. CDR3 nucleotide sequence: TGCAGCGTTGAACACGGGGGAGACGAGCAGTACTTC.

The rearrangement joins TRBV9 to TRBJ1-2; 9 nucleotides align to TRBD1. Germline V gives CDR1 SGDLS, CDR2 YYNGEE. After removal of 5 bases from V and 0 bases from J, the junction contained 2 bases not matched to a gene. The CDR3 has 14 amino acids. The chain's CDR3 is CASSGQGTNYGYTF. The CDR3, as DNA: TGTGCCAGCAGTGGACAGGGGACTAACTATGGCTACACCTTC. The variable domain in full, completed from reference TRBV9 and TRBJ1-2, reads DSGVTQTPKHLITATGQRVTLRCSPRSGDLSVYWYQQSLDQGLQFLIQYYNGEERAKGNILERFSAQQFPDLHSELNLSSLELGDSALYFCASSGQGTNYGYTFGSGTRLTVV.

The V gene is TRBV5-1, the J gene TRBJ1-2; the match to TRBD1 covers 9 bases. CDR1 and CDR2 (germline): SGHRS, YFSETQ. Trimming took 4 bases from V and 8 from J; bases not matched to a gene: 12. The CDR3 loop spans 15 amino acids. The CDR3 loop is CASSVTVQGAEGYTF. CDR3 in DNA: TGCGCCAGCAGCGTTACGGTACAGGGGGCAGAGGGCTACACCTTC.

V gene TRBV24-1 combines with J gene TRBJ1-1, with D unclear. V gave up 1 base and J gave up 0 bases, with 17 bases separating them. The length of the CDR3 is 18 residues. Germline V gene sequence: CDR1 KGHDR, CDR2 SFDVKD. Here the CDR3 reads CATSDFGEETELNTEAFF. CDR3 nucleotide sequence: TGTGCCACCAGTGATTTCGGAGAGGAGACGGAGTTGAACACTGAAGCTTTCTTT.